One T cell receptor (beta chain) is described in this entry. The data were obtained in a study of T-cell reconstitution after alpha-beta-depleted transplantation in children. The TCRbeta library incorporated unique molecular identifiers. MiXCR, run by TCRdb on the PCR reads, gives a single entry per CDR3 protein. This sample yields 600,000 to 700,000 distinct CDR3 sequences, of which 16% are seen a single time; 1.1% belongs to the top ten. The junction had 11 bases not matched to a gene; V was cut back by 4 bases and J by 3 bases. CDR1 and CDR2 (germline): DFQATT, SNEGSKA (reference sequence). The CDR3 contains 15 residues.

This specimen was PBMCs from the stem cell graft donor, taken from the stem cell graft. V and J are TRBV20-1 and TRBJ2-5; 7 nucleotides line up with TRBD2. The TCR originated in a human donor who donated a stem cell graft to a child with acute myeloid leukemia. CDR3 bases: TGCAGTGCTACGGGACTTCTAGCGGAGGAAGAGACCCAGTACTTC. The encoded protein is CSATGLLAEEETQYF.